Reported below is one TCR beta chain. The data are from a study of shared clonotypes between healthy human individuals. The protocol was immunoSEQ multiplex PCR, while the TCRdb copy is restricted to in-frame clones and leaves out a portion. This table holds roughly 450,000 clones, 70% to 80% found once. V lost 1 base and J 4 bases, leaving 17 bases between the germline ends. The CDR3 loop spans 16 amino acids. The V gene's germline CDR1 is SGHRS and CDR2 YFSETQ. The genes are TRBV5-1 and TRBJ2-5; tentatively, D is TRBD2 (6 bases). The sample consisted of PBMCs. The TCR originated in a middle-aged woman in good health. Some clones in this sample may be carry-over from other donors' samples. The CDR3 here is CASSLLPGVIIETQYF. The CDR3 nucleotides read TGCGCCAGCAGCTTGCTGCCGGGAGTGATAATAGAGACCCAGTACTTC.